These T cell receptor beta chains were read from a single sample in a study of CXCR3-negative and CXCR3-positive naive CD8 T cells. TCRdb re-analyzed the 5' RACE reads; it lists each CDR3 protein once, without DNA. The sample yields about 150,000 distinct CDR3 sequences, of which the top ten take up nearly 0.5%. Sequenced: naive CXCR3+ CD8+ T cells from blood. The source is a human donor in good health. Some clones in this sample may be carry-over from other donors' samples. Both conserved end residues are part of each CDR3. The order of the fields is V gene, J gene, CDR3 protein.

V gene: TRBV28
J gene: TRBJ2-4
CDR3 protein: CASIPSNEKSIQYF

V gene: TRBV4-1
J gene: TRBJ2-5
CDR3 protein: CASSQEGRQETQYF

V gene: TRBV29-1
J gene: TRBJ2-5
CDR3 protein: CSVEDQGMAQYF

V gene: TRBV11-2
J gene: TRBJ2-4
CDR3 protein: CASSGPRGSKNIQYF

V gene: TRBV20-1
J gene: TRBJ2-1
CDR3 protein: CSASPGLAGGHAYNEQFF

V gene: TRBV29-1
J gene: TRBJ2-1
CDR3 protein: CSVDPGLAGTFLPGEQFF

V gene: TRBV19
J gene: TRBJ2-7
CDR3 protein: CASSPPDKLSYEQYF

V gene: TRBV7-6
J gene: TRBJ2-5
CDR3 protein: CASSLEGTDKETQYF

V gene: TRBV28
J gene: TRBJ1-1
CDR3 protein: CASSSNPIEAFF

V gene: TRBV5-1
J gene: TRBJ1-3
CDR3 protein: CASSLEGLGTGNTIYF

V gene: TRBV6-2/TRBV6-3
J gene: TRBJ2-1
CDR3 protein: CASSYSGLYNEQFF

V gene: TRBV12-2
J gene: TRBJ2-5
CDR3 protein: CASRLPGPYLQETQYF

V gene: TRBV4-2
J gene: TRBJ1-2
CDR3 protein: CASSQTSGGHYGYTF

V gene: TRBV5-1
J gene: TRBJ2-5
CDR3 protein: CASSGLAQETQYF

V gene: TRBV7-9
J gene: TRBJ2-5
CDR3 protein: CASSPTHGGRETQYF

V gene: TRBV12-3/TRBV12-4
J gene: TRBJ1-5
CDR3 protein: CASRGQYSNQPQHF

V gene: TRBV13
J gene: TRBJ2-1
CDR3 protein: CASSFPTQAADEQFF

V gene: TRBV7-8
J gene: TRBJ2-7
CDR3 protein: CASSLGTGGPYEQYF

V gene: TRBV5-1
J gene: TRBJ1-1
CDR3 protein: CASSLAPDREGTEAFF

V gene: TRBV27
J gene: TRBJ2-5
CDR3 protein: CASSLYPPPGGLRETQYF

V gene: TRBV5-6
J gene: TRBJ2-1
CDR3 protein: CASSPGPGNEQFF

V gene: TRBV6-1
J gene: TRBJ1-1
CDR3 protein: CASSEYVGTPNTEAFF

V gene: TRBV3-1
J gene: TRBJ2-1
CDR3 protein: CASSQRGQSYNEQFF

V gene: TRBV4-1
J gene: TRBJ2-1
CDR3 protein: CASSQDSETGGNEQFF

V gene: TRBV15
J gene: TRBJ1-1
CDR3 protein: CATSIEGRDTEAFF

V gene: TRBV29-1
J gene: TRBJ2-3
CDR3 protein: CSAEGGSTDTQYF

V gene: TRBV14
J gene: TRBJ1-1
CDR3 protein: CASSFTGVGWEAFF

V gene: TRBV6-2/TRBV6-3
J gene: TRBJ1-5
CDR3 protein: CASNTGTGFYQPQHF

V gene: TRBV7-6
J gene: TRBJ2-7
CDR3 protein: CASSPAGRVPEQYF

V gene: TRBV7-2
J gene: TRBJ2-7
CDR3 protein: CASRYGGSHEQYF

V gene: TRBV6-5
J gene: TRBJ1-1
CDR3 protein: CASTLDPDIEAFF

V gene: TRBV7-2
J gene: TRBJ2-7
CDR3 protein: CASSLKGSGLSYEQYF

V gene: TRBV5-1
J gene: TRBJ2-1
CDR3 protein: CASSSTNRGDEQFF

V gene: TRBV29-1
J gene: TRBJ2-1
CDR3 protein: CSLAIRGYEQFF

V gene: TRBV29-1
J gene: TRBJ2-2
CDR3 protein: CSVLTGQGKVSGELFF

V gene: TRBV4-3
J gene: TRBJ2-5
CDR3 protein: CASSQVEAGGLIYGQETQYF

V gene: TRBV12-3/TRBV12-4
J gene: TRBJ2-1
CDR3 protein: CASSFSWRVRAGGGSSYNEQFF

V gene: TRBV11-2
J gene: TRBJ2-1
CDR3 protein: CASSAGTGAYNEQFF

V gene: TRBV5-1
J gene: TRBJ2-7
CDR3 protein: CASRPGTSGTHEQYF

V gene: TRBV10-1
J gene: TRBJ2-4
CDR3 protein: CARPKGRTKNIQYF

V gene: TRBV2
J gene: TRBJ1-1
CDR3 protein: CASSEAFVRLYTEAFF

V gene: TRBV5-6
J gene: TRBJ2-1
CDR3 protein: CASSRSSYNEQFF

V gene: TRBV21-1
J gene: TRBJ1-2
CDR3 protein: CASHREGRYYGYTF

V gene: TRBV5-1
J gene: TRBJ2-1
CDR3 protein: CASSLGSSSYNERFF